These 30 T cell receptor beta chains share one sample of origin, sequenced in a study of T cells after yellow fever vaccination. One entry per CDR3 protein results from TCRdb running MiXCR on the 5' RACE reads. Among approximately 510,000 distinct CDR3 sequences listed, just over 20% were seen once. The input for sequencing was PBMCs, taken approximately 22 days after the first yellow fever vaccination. The receptor set was obtained from a man younger than 35 who received the YFV17D yellow fever vaccine.

This clonotype was counted at least ten times. The chain couples TRBV29-1 to TRBJ1-2; 8 bases match TRBD1. The CDR3 is 15 amino acids. The V segment lost 0 bases and the J segment 4 bases; nucleotides outside the gene matches: 7. From germline, CDR1 is SQVTM and CDR2 ANQGSEA. The CDR3 coding sequence is TGCAGCGTTGAAGATCTGACAGGGGAGAGCTATGGCTACACCTTC. It is translated as CSVEDLTGESYGYTF.

The V and J genes are TRBV7-8 and TRBJ2-3, with 10 bases lining up with TRBD2. The CDR3 length is 19 residues. Germline CDR1 and CDR2: SGHVS and FQNEAQ. V gave up 0 bases and J gave up 0 bases; unmatched junction bases: 9. CDR3 in DNA: TGTGCCAGCAGCTTAGCCCCCCGGACTAGCGGTCCTAGCACAGATACGCAGTATTTT. This codes for CASSLAPRTSGPSTDTQYF.

There are many counts of this clonotype. The chain carries TRBV7-2 and TRBJ2-7; perhaps D is TRBD1 or TRBD2 (5 bases each). This CDR3 contains 15 residues. Germline loops: CDR1 SGHTA, CDR2 FQGNSA. Trimming pared 3 bases from V and 4 bases from J, leaving 16 bases between. CDR3 loop: CASSFSGTNPYEQYF. CDR3 nucleotides: TGTGCCAGCAGCTTTTCCGGGACGAACCCTTACGAGCAGTACTTC.

CDR3 protein: CATSDRRDYRGGTGELFF. The CDR3 coding sequence is TGTGCCACCAGTGACCGCCGGGACTACCGTGGTGGCACCGGGGAGCTGTTTTTT. This sequence joins TRBV24-1 and TRBJ2-2; 7 positions match TRBD2. Trimming removed 4 bases from V and 4 bases from J; junction bases left unmatched: 14. The V gene's germline CDR1 is KGHDR and CDR2 SFDVKD. The CDR3 length is 18 residues.

V usage is TRBV5-4 and J usage is TRBJ2-2; D tentatively fits TRBD1 or TRBD2 (5 bases each). Between the trimmed V and J ends, which lost 3 bases and 6 bases, there was a span of 12 bases. This CDR3 has 14 residues. Germline V gene lookup returns CDR1 SGHNT and CDR2 YYREEE (reference sequence). The CDR3 protein is CASSSQGVPGELFF. The CDR3 coding sequence is TGTGCCAGCAGCTCTCAGGGAGTGCCCGGGGAGCTGTTTTTT.

The chain uses TRBV30 and TRBJ1-5; TRBD1 matches 11 bases. The CDR3 sequence is 18 residues long. V lost 2 bases to trimming and J lost 0 bases; unmatched junction nucleotides: 9. In germline, CDR1 is GTSNPN, CDR2 SVGIG (reference sequence). The CDR3 bases are TGTGCCTGGAGTTCTGGGACAGGGGGACTCTATAGCAATCAGCCCCAGCATTTT. This encodes CAWSSGTGGLYSNQPQHF.

V is TRBV2 and J is TRBJ2-3; TRBD2 agrees at 12 bases. V shed 6 bases and J 3 bases; nucleotides not matched to a gene: 13. CDR3 length: 18 amino acids. Germline V CDR1 and CDR2: SNHLY, FYNNEI. The CDR3 is CASSGPRTSGVLTDTQYF. CDR3 sequence (DNA): TGTGCCAGCAGCGGACCTAGGACTAGCGGGGTCTTAACAGATACGCAGTATTTT.

Only one count was recorded for this clonotype. The chain joins TRBV4-1 to TRBJ1-2; the D gene is possibly TRBD1 (6 bases). V was pared by 0 bases and J by 7 bases, with 15 bases between. The CDR3 loop spans 15 amino acids. Germline lookup yields CDR1 MGHRA and CDR2 YSYEKL. The CDR3 bases are TGCGCCAGCAGCCAAGAGTCGGGGGGCGTAAGTGGCTACACCTTC. Translated: CASSQESGGVSGYTF.

In its sample, this clonotype was seen many times. The chain uses TRBV4-2 and TRBJ2-7; no clear D. The germline CDR1 and CDR2 sequences are LGHNA and YNFKEQ. The CDR3 is 12 amino acids. V lost 0 bases and J lost 3, with 3 bases in between. CDR3 region: CASSQDSYEQYF. The CDR3 DNA reads as TGTGCCAGCAGCCAAGATAGCTACGAGCAGTACTTC.

V gene TRBV20-1 combines with J gene TRBJ2-7; D not resolved. Per the germline V gene, CDR1 is DFQATT and CDR2 is SNEGSKA (reference sequence). The CDR3 is 8 residues long. The CDR3 loop is CSSNHSRV. The DNA for the CDR3 is TGCAGTTCGAACCACAGTCGCGTC.

The V call is TRBV4-3, the J call TRBJ2-5; possible D gene TRBD2, 5 bases. Germline CDR1 and CDR2: LGHNA and YSLEER. This CDR3 is 17 amino acids long. Trimming stripped 0 bases from V and 5 bases from J, with 19 bases between. DNA of the CDR3: TGCGCCAGCAGCCAAGATATCGGGCTAGCTAACATTGAGACCCAGTACTTC. Protein: CASSQDIGLANIETQYF.

This chain joins TRBV9 and TRBJ2-1; 10 positions match TRBD2. The CDR3 consists of 15 residues. J lost 6 bases, V lost 3 bases, and 6 bases had no gene match. CDR1 is SGDLS, CDR2 YYNGEE, per germline. The CDR3 loop reads CASSESGGALNEQFF. For the CDR3, the DNA is TGTGCCAGCAGCGAGAGCGGGGGGGCCCTCAATGAGCAGTTCTTC.

The rearrangement links TRBV5-4 to TRBJ2-3; 8 positions match TRBD2. Germline values: CDR1 SGHNT, CDR2 YYREEE (reference sequence). Germline trimming cut 5 bases from V and 0 bases from J; bases unmatched to any gene: 2. The CDR3 spans 14 residues. As DNA, the CDR3 is TGTGCCAGCAGGGAGCGGGGGAGCACAGATACGCAGTATTTT. Its translation: CASRERGSTDTQYF.

This chain joins TRBV20-1 and TRBJ2-5; 8 nucleotides match TRBD1. Germline lookup yields CDR1 DFQATT and CDR2 SNEGSKA (reference sequence). V lost 6 bases, J lost 3 bases, and 9 bases stayed unmatched. CDR3 length equals 14 residues. The CDR3 reads CSALPRTGKETQYF. Written as DNA, the CDR3 is TGCAGTGCCCTACCCAGGACAGGGAAAGAGACCCAGTACTTC.

This clonotype has just a few counts. The chain has TRBV27 and TRBJ2-7; 9 nucleotides match TRBD1. Per the germline V gene, CDR1 is MNHEY and CDR2 is SMNVEV (reference sequence). V lost 3 bases to trimming and J lost 3 bases; unmatched junction nucleotides: 6. The CDR3 sequence is 15 residues long. The CDR3 DNA reads as TGTGCCAGCAGTTTCACCGGGACAGGGTACTACGAGCAGTACTTC. This translates into CASSFTGTGYYEQYF.

This clonotype has more than one count but fewer than ten. The V gene is TRBV11-2, the J gene TRBJ2-1, with a possible D match to TRBD2 (6 bases). V was pared by 1 base and J by 0 bases, with 10 bases between. CDR3 size: 16 residues. Germline loops: CDR1 SGHAT, CDR2 FQNNGV. This chain's CDR3 is CASSLGGRLSYNEQFF. The CDR3 DNA reads as TGTGCCAGCAGCTTAGGGGGGAGGCTCTCCTACAATGAGCAGTTCTTC.

In this sample, this clonotype turned up many times. The chain links TRBV6-5 to TRBJ2-7; D may be TRBD1 (6 bases). V gave up 0 bases and J gave up 6 bases, with 21 bases separating them. There are 17 residues in the CDR3. CDR1 and CDR2 (germline): MNHEY, SVGAGI. The CDR3 loop reads CASSYSFAQGIGGEQYF. The CDR3 DNA reads TGTGCCAGCAGTTACTCGTTTGCACAGGGAATTGGCGGCGAGCAGTACTTC.

The J gene is TRBJ2-2, the V gene TRBV28; possibly TRBD2 for D (5 bases). This CDR3 has 15 amino acids. V lost 3 bases and J lost 5, with 13 bases in between. CDR1 MDHEN and CDR2 SYDVKM come from the germline V gene. CDR3 DNA sequence: TGTGCCAGCAGTTTTAGGGCTAGCCGGACCGGGGAGCTGTTTTTT. Amino acids: CASSFRASRTGELFF.

The chain links TRBV20-1 to TRBJ1-1, with 8 bases lining up with TRBD1. Germline V gene sequence: CDR1 DFQATT, CDR2 SNEGSKA (reference sequence). CDR3 size: 13 residues. The CDR3 here is CSARTGMNTEAFF. The CDR3 DNA is TGCTCAGCCCGGACAGGGATGAACACTGAAGCTTTCTTT.

In its sample, this clonotype was seen a few times. V gene TRBV12-5 combines with J gene TRBJ2-1; D is tentatively TRBD1 or TRBD2 (6 bases each). The CDR3 is made up of 17 amino acids. V was pared by 0 bases and J by 0 bases, with 12 bases between. CDR1 and CDR2 from the germline V gene are LGHNT and FRNRAP. CDR3 sequence: CASGLVPGGASYNEQFF. Written as DNA, the CDR3 is TGTGCTAGTGGTTTGGTACCCGGGGGCGCCTCCTACAATGAGCAGTTCTTC.

This chain connects TRBV7-9 to TRBJ2-7; 7 bases fit TRBD1. V gave up 1 base and J gave up 3 bases; unmatched junction bases: 3. Germline V gene data show CDR1 as SEHNR and CDR2 as FQNEAQ (reference sequence). CDR3 size: 14 residues. DNA for the CDR3: TGTGCCAGCAGCTTAGGAAACAGGGGCTACGAGCAGTACGTC. Protein product: CASSLGNRGYEQYV.

This chain uses TRBV20-1 with TRBJ2-3, with D perhaps matching TRBD2 (6 bases). Trimming pared 5 bases from V and 5 bases from J, leaving 14 bases between. The CDR3 sequence is 13 residues long. The germline gives CDR1 DFQATT, CDR2 SNEGSKA (reference sequence). CDR3 sequence reads: CSAPPGGRDTQYF. For the CDR3, the DNA is TGCAGTGCTCCCCCTGGGGGGAGAGATACGCAGTATTTT.

This chain connects TRBV7-2 to TRBJ2-5, with a weak D call TRBD2 (7 bases). This CDR3 has 16 amino acids. CDR1 and CDR2 from the germline V gene are SGHTA and FQGNSA. Trimming shortened V by 3 bases and J by 0 bases, and 14 bases separated the two germline ends. Here the CDR3 DNA reads TGTGCCAGCAGCTTGGGGGAGGGGGGCCACCAAGAGACCCAGTACTTC. Its translation is CASSLGEGGHQETQYF.

This clonotype was seen many times. The genes are TRBV4-1 and TRBJ1-3; D possibly corresponds to TRBD1 (5 bases). V was trimmed by 9 bases and J by 0 bases, leaving 21 bases between them. The CDR3 has 17 amino acids. CDR1 is MGHRA and CDR2 is YSYEKL in the germline V gene. CDR3 in DNA: TGCGCCAGTCGGGAACAGGACTTAATACACTCTGGAAACACCATATATTTT. The encoded protein is CASREQDLIHSGNTIYF.

This clonotype came up a few times. This sequence joins TRBV20-1 and TRBJ2-1; TRBD2 agrees at 8 bases. After removal of 6 bases from V and 8 bases from J, the junction contained 12 bases not matched to a gene. Looked up from germline, CDR1 is DFQATT and CDR2 is SNEGSKA (reference sequence). CDR3 length: 14 amino acids. CDR3 nucleotides: TGCAGTGCGCAAAAGGGACTAGTCTTCGATGAGCAGTTCTTC. Amino acid sequence: CSAQKGLVFDEQFF.

This clonotype was seen a handful of times. This rearrangement joins TRBV4-1 to TRBJ2-3; 13 positions agree with TRBD2. CDR3 size: 17 residues. Trimming at V came to 1 base and at J to 4 bases, leaving 5 bases not matched to a gene. The germline V gene encodes CDR1 MGHRA and CDR2 YSYEKL. Here the CDR3 reads CASSQAPGLAGPDTQYF. The CDR3, as DNA: TGCGCCAGCAGCCAAGCCCCGGGACTAGCGGGGCCAGATACGCAGTATTTT.

This clonotype was picked up a small number of times. This chain uses TRBV29-1 with TRBJ1-1; D unresolved. There are 13 residues in the CDR3. Germline-derived CDR1 and CDR2 are SQVTM and ANQGSEA. V was shortened by 3 bases and J by 3 bases, with 11 bases between the two germline ends. The CDR3 region has the DNA TGCAGCGTTGAGACGGGCGATTACACTGAAGCTTTCTTT. It is translated as CSVETGDYTEAFF.

The J gene is TRBJ2-7, the V gene TRBV19; the D call may be TRBD1 or TRBD2 (5 bases each). V was trimmed by 3 bases and J by 2 bases, leaving 11 bases between them. The CDR3 runs to 14 residues. Germline values: CDR1 LNHDA, CDR2 SQIVND (reference sequence). CDR3 region: CASSILQGAYEQYF. As DNA, the CDR3 is TGTGCCAGTAGTATCCTCCAGGGAGCCTACGAGCAGTACTTC.

This clonotype has just a few counts. The CDR3 nucleotides are TGCGCCAGCAGCCAAGACCACAGGACGGTCACTGAAGCTTTCTTT. Translation gives CASSQDHRTVTEAFF. The V call is TRBV4-1, the J call TRBJ1-1; possibly TRBD1 for D (5 bases). Germline CDR1 reads MGHRA; CDR2 reads YSYEKL. The CDR3 is 15 amino acids. Trimming took 0 bases from V and 4 from J, leaving 12 bases between them.

This CDR3 reads CASSYRGDGNEQFF. The DNA of the CDR3 is TGTGCCAGCAGTTACCGGGGGGACGGTAATGAGCAGTTCTTC. J is TRBJ2-1 and V is TRBV6-5; 7 nucleotides match TRBD2. The CDR3 sequence is 14 residues long. Germline V gene sequence: CDR1 MNHEY, CDR2 SVGAGI. J lost 7 bases, V lost 2 bases, and 5 bases had no gene match.